The clone carrying this T cell receptor (beta chain) occurred a few times. Its antigen is unknown. TCRdb redid the calling of the reads with MiXCR, one entry per CDR3 protein. This sample has roughly 120,000 distinct CDR3 sequences, with about 30% found just once. The data originate from a study of T cell repertoires in cytomegalovirus infection. For the study at large: Newly reported HLA-C-restricted and thoroughly characterized HLA-B-restricted CMV epitopes were employed. Evidence of both CMV infection and a matching HLA type came from public TCR beta signatures. Study-level findings and limits: Carriage of CMV together with the relevant HLA was identifiable through cumulative public TCR beta family frequency. The ex vivo response was dominated by HLA-C-restricted CMV-specific TCR beta clonotypes.

In germline, CDR1 is MGHRA, CDR2 YSYEKL. J lost 3 bases, V lost 0 bases, and 7 bases had no gene match. CDR3 length: 17 amino acids. The genes are TRBV4-1 and TRBJ2-3; 9 bases align to TRBD1. Sequencing used CD8+ T cells from cultured PBMCs, obtained from culture after CMV antigen stimulation. The source of this sequence is a human donor in good health (CMV status not recorded). Some clones in this sample may be carry-over from other donors' samples. The CDR3 DNA follows: TGCGCCAGCAGCCAAGATGGGACAGGGAGCGGAACAGATACGCAGTATTTT. This sequence encodes CASSQDGTGSGTDTQYF.